A single sample is the source of the 9 T cell receptor beta chains below, sequenced in a study of cytomegalovirus exposure and HLA in healthy donors. Sequencing was performed with immunoSEQ multiplex PCR; in TCRdb, only in-frame clones are kept and a portion is missing. The data contain 100,000 to 150,000 clones, approximately 88% of them singletons. The sequenced sample consisted of PBMCs. These receptors were obtained from a woman aged 18-29 years in good health and CMV-seronegative.

This chain links TRBV27 with TRBJ2-7; TRBD2 might be the D (5 bases). Germline V gene data show CDR1 as MNHEY and CDR2 as SMNVEV (reference sequence). With 2 bases removed from V and 0 bases from J, the gap between germline ends came to 5 bases. The CDR3 spans 13 residues. CDR3 protein: CASSLAGSYEQYF. The DNA for the CDR3 is TGTGCCAGCAGTTTAGCGGGCTCCTACGAGCAGTACTTC.

This chain uses TRBV5-1 with TRBJ2-7; the match to TRBD2 covers 9 bases. Germline assignment: CDR1 SGHRS and CDR2 YFSETQ. The CDR3 spans 16 residues. J was trimmed by 5 bases and V by 2 bases; bases with no gene match: 11. The CDR3 nucleotides read TGCGCCAGCAGCTTTGGTAGCGGGAGTGTCTATGACGAGCAGTACTTC. Translated: CASSFGSGSVYDEQYF.

The CDR3 DNA reads TGTGCCAGCAGTTTAAACCTCGGACTGGTCCTCACCTACGAGCAGTACTTC. Residues: CASSLNLGLVLTYEQYF. The chain is built from TRBV28 and TRBJ2-7, with D maybe TRBD2 (5 bases). The CDR3 loop spans 17 amino acids. Germline-derived CDR1 and CDR2 are MDHEN and SYDVKM. V was clipped by 2 bases and J by 2 bases, with 19 bases between them.

This clone was picked up a small number of times. The gene calls are TRBV19 and TRBJ1-5, with D possibly TRBD1 on 5 matching bases. The V end lost 2 bases, the J end lost 2 bases, and 10 bases lay between the germline ends. Germline-derived CDR1 and CDR2 are LNHDA and SQIVND (reference sequence). This CDR3 region has 15 residues. Here the CDR3 reads CASSIRWGGNQPQHF. CDR3 DNA sequence: TGTGCCAGTAGTATACGGTGGGGCGGCAATCAGCCCCAGCATTTT. The full variable domain, in which reference TRBV19 and TRBJ1-5 provide the parts outside the CDR3, is DGGITQSPKYLFRKEGQNVTLSCEQNLNHDAMYWYRQDPGQGLRLIYYSQIVNDFQKGDIAEGYSVSREKKESFPLTVTSAQKNPTAFYLCASSIRWGGNQPQHFGDGTRLSIL.

This chain connects TRBV27 to TRBJ2-5; 9 positions agree with TRBD2. The CDR3 sequence is 18 residues long. The V segment lost 2 bases and the J segment 1 base; nucleotides outside the gene matches: 11. The germline CDR1 and CDR2 sequences are MNHEY and SMNVEV (reference sequence). The CDR3 DNA sequence: TGTGCCAGCAGTTTAAGGGGCCTGGCGGGAGGGCCCCAAGAGACCCAGTACTTC. Protein sequence: CASSLRGLAGGPQETQYF.

V gene TRBV7-2 combines with J gene TRBJ2-6; D not certain. Per germline, CDR1 SGHTA and CDR2 FQGNSA. There are 16 residues in the CDR3. Trimming took 0 bases from V and 0 from J, leaving 6 bases between them. In DNA form, the CDR3 reads TGTGCCAGCAGCTTAGCGGTGAGCTCTGGGGCCAACGTCCTGACTTTC. Translation: CASSLAVSSGANVLTF.

Remarks on this clone: The junction and the germline gene differ at one end; a read error may be behind it. The V call is TRBV6-5, the J call TRBJ2-7; 9 bases line up with TRBD1. CDR3 length equals 15 residues. From germline, CDR1 is MNHEY and CDR2 SVGAGI. Here the CDR3 DNA reads TGTGCCAGCAGTGACTCCGGGACAGGGTACGGCGAGCAGTACTTC. It codes for CASSDSGTGYGEQYF.

The chain uses TRBV11-2 and TRBJ1-3, with 7 bases fitting TRBD1. In germline, CDR1 is SGHAT, CDR2 FQNNGV. The length of the CDR3 is 17 residues. V trimming: 5 bases; J trimming: 3 bases; junction bases outside the gene matches: 13. For the CDR3, the DNA is TGTGCCAGCAGCGGGATGGGAACAGGGGATAGTGGAAACACCATATATTTT. Translated: CASSGMGTGDSGNTIYF.

The chain uses TRBV9 and TRBJ1-2; D is possibly TRBD1 (5 bases). Germline V lookup: CDR1 SGDLS, CDR2 YYNGEE. The V gene lost 0 bases and the J gene lost 5 bases, with 11 bases spanning the gap. This CDR3 has 14 amino acids. This CDR3 reads CASSVASPGYGYTF. CDR3 bases: TGTGCCAGCAGCGTAGCTAGTCCAGGGTATGGCTACACCTTC.